This T cell receptor (beta chain) was identified during a study of shared clonotypes between healthy human individuals. CD8 memory was a combination that joined CD45RO+ cells with CCR7-negative CD45RA+ TemRA cells. CDR1 is SGHRS, CDR2 YFSETQ, per germline. The CDR3 runs 15 residues. Trimming at V came to 4 bases and at J to 5 bases, leaving 8 bases not matched to a gene. Using immunoSEQ multiplex PCR, the repertoire was profiled, and TCRdb retains in-frame clones only, with some absent. The data hold 80,000 to 100,000 clones, with 60% to 75% observed a single time. The chain is built from TRBV5-1 and TRBJ2-1, with 8 bases identical to TRBD1. Sequencing was performed on memory CD8+ T cells sorted from blood. Noted subset: CD45RO+ cells pooled with CCR7-negative TemRA cells. The clonotype comes from a man aged 25-45 years in good health. The CDR3 coding sequence is TGCGCCAGCAGCGGACAGGGAGGAGAGAACAATGAGCAGTTCTTC. This encodes CASSGQGGENNEQFF.